This section outlines one T cell receptor (beta chain) sequence together with its context. Unique molecular identifiers were added to individual cDNA molecules. TCRdb re-derived calls from the 5' RACE reads in MiXCR, one entry per CDR3 protein. In the table there are roughly 63,000 distinct CDR3 sequences, 10% to 15% of which are singletons. These data belong to a study of early T cells in non-severe SARS-CoV-2 infection. Study-wide context: Sequencing targeted bulk RNA from unsorted whole blood, leaving chains unpaired.

Deletions cut 1 base from V and 1 base from J, with 16 bases between. This CDR3 is 17 amino acids long. Per the germline V gene, CDR1 is SGHVS and CDR2 is FQNEAQ. The J gene is TRBJ1-1, the V gene TRBV7-8; no reliable D call. The sequenced material came from whole blood. The origin of this receptor is an adult who was a healthcare worker with PCR-confirmed SARS-CoV-2 infection or an uninfected control (not recorded which). The CDR3 sequence: CASSLESPPKKNTEAFF. Written as DNA, the CDR3 is TGTGCCAGCAGCTTAGAGTCTCCACCGAAGAAGAACACTGAAGCTTTCTTT.